The following is a TCR beta chain sequence with its context. Antigen: not known. This sample was taken from a study of cytomegalovirus exposure and HLA in healthy donors. Study-wide results and limits: Most subjects' HLA-A and HLA-B alleles were reportedly predicted from TCR beta sequences. A later analysis found TCR association rates differed by HLA locus, highest for DRB1 and lowest for HLA-C.

Both 60 Vbeta primers and 13 Jbeta primers went into the PCR. Measured with immunoSEQ multiplex PCR; TCRdb has only the in-frame clones, and not every one. The repertoire holds around 100,000 clones, with over 65% as singletons. Germline V gene data show CDR1 as LGHNA and CDR2 as YNFKEQ. V was cut by 3 bases and J by 2 bases, with 22 bases left in between. The CDR3 sequence is 18 residues long. The J gene is TRBJ2-5, the V gene TRBV4-2, with a possible D match to TRBD2 (7 bases). The source material was PBMCs. This clonotype was obtained from a woman aged 40 to 50 in good health and CMV-seropositive. The CDR3 DNA follows: TGTGCCAGCAGCCAGGCGTTTTTGGGGGAGGGGGGACAAGAGACCCAGTACTTC. This encodes CASSQAFLGEGGQETQYF.